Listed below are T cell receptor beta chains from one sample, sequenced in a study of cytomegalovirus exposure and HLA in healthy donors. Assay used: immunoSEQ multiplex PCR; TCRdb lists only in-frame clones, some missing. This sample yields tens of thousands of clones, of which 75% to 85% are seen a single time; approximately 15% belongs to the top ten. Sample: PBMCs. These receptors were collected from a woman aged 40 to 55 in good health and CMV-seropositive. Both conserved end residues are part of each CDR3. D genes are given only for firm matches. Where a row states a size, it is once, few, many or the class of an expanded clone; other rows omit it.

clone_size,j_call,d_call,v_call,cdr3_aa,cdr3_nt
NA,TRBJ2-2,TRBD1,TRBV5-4,CAMLTGTGTGELFF,TGTGCCATGCTAACCGGGACAGGAACCGGGGAGCTGTTTTTT
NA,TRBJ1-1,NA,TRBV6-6,CASSFVLAFPQEAFF,TGTGCCAGCAGTTTTGTCCTAGCTTTCCCCCAGGAAGCTTTCTTT
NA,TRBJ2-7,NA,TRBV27,CASSLSPGYEQYF,TGTGCCAGCAGTTTAAGTCCCGGCTACGAGCAGTACTTC
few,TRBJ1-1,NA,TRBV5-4,CASTWGGNTEAFF,TGTGCCAGCACCTGGGGGGGGAACACTGAAGCTTTCTTT
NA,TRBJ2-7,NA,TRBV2,CASSSTYEQYF,TGTGCCAGCAGCTCTACCTACGAGCAGTACTTC
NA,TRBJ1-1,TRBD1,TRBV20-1,CTATGDTEAFF,TGCACCGCGACAGGGGACACTGAAGCTTTCTTT
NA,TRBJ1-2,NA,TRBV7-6,CASSPTGNYGYTF,TGTGCCAGCAGCCCTACAGGGAACTATGGCTACACCTTC
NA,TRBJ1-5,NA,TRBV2,CASSEETGYSNQPQHF,TGTGCCAGCAGTGAGGAGACAGGTTATAGCAATCAGCCCCAGCATTTT
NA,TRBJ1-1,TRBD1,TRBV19,CASRPGQGRTEAFF,TGTGCCAGTAGACCCGGACAGGGGCGGACTGAAGCTTTCTTT
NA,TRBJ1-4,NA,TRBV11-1,CASSSEPGGEKLFF,TGTGCCAGCAGCTCAGAACCCGGGGGTGAAAAACTGTTTTTT
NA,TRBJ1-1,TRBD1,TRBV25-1,CASSELTGSVGEAFF,TGTGCCAGCAGTGAGTTGACAGGGTCCGTTGGTGAAGCTTTCTTT
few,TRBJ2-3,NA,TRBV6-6,CASSLNTDTQYF,TGTGCCAGCAGCCTAAACACAGATACGCAGTATTTT
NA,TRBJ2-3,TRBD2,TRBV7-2,CASSRDRPLSGYGVDTQYF,TGTGCCAGCAGCCGCGACCGTCCTCTTAGCGGGTACGGAGTGGATACGCAGTATTTT
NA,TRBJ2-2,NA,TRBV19,CASSQAGELFF,TGTGCCAGTAGCCAGGCCGGGGAGCTGTTTTTT
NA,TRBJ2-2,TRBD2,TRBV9,CASSVGGSALFF,TGTGCCAGCAGCGTAGGCGGGAGCGCGCTGTTTTTT
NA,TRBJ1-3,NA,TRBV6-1,CASSGWTQGNTIYF,TGTGCCAGCAGTGGGTGGACACAAGGAAACACCATATATTTT
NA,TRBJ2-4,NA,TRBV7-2,CASSLEPRRRSRGF,TGTGCCAGCAGCTTAGAGCCCAGGCGGCGTAGCCGGGGCTTC
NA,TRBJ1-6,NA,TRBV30,CAWSGRRGINSPLHF,TGTGCCTGGAGTGGTCGGAGAGGGATCAATTCACCCCTCCACTTT
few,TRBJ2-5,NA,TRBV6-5,CASSYEFIGVKETQYF,TGTGCCAGCAGTTACGAGTTTATCGGGGTAAAAGAGACCCAGTACTTC
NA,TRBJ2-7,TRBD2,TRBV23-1,CASSHHTGTSSYEQYF,TGCGCCAGCAGTCACCATACAGGGACTAGTTCCTACGAGCAGTACTTC
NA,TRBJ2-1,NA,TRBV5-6,CASSLASGEQFF,TGTGCCAGCAGCTTGGCGTCGGGTGAGCAGTTCTTC
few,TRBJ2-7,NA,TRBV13,CASSLGPLGASALYEQYF,TGTGCCAGCAGCTTAGGCCCCCTTGGAGCTTCGGCCCTCTACGAGCAGTACTTC
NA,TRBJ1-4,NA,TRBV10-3,CAISENIAVNEKLFF,TGTGCCATCAGTGAGAATATCGCGGTTAATGAAAAACTGTTTTTT
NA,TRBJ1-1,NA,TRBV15,CATSREGGRVRGEAFF,TGTGCCACCAGCAGAGAGGGGGGAAGGGTTCGCGGTGAAGCTTTCTTT
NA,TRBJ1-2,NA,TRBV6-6,CASSPTGPRANYGYTF,TGTGCCAGCAGTCCAACAGGACCTAGAGCTAACTATGGCTACACCTTC
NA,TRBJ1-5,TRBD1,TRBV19,CASNVDRENQPQHF,TGTGCCAGTAACGTGGACAGGGAGAATCAGCCCCAGCATTTT